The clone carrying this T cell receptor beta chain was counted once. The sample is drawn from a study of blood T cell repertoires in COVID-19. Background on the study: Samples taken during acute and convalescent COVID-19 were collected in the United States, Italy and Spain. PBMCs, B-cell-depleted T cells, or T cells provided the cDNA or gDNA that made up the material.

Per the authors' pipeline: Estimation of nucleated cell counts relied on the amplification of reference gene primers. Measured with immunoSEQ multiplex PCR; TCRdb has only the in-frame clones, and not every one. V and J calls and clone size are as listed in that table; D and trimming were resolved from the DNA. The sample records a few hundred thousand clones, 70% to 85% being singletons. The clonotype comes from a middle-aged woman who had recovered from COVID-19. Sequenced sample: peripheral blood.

The CDR3: CAISNSGTNYGYTF. The CDR3 DNA reads as TGTGCCATCAGTAACTCCGGGACTAACTATGGCTACACCTTC. The chain combines TRBV10-3 with TRBJ1-2; D remains unclear. V was cut by 5 bases and J by 0 bases, with 10 bases left in between. There are 14 residues in the CDR3. Germline V gene sequence: CDR1 ENHRY, CDR2 SYGVKD.